The sequence of this TCR beta chain was determined in a study of graft-versus-host responses after intestinal transplantation. As for this clone: As yet, its antigen is unknown.

The germline V gene encodes CDR1 SEHNR and CDR2 FQNEAQ (reference sequence). The junction had 12 bases not matched to a gene; V was cut back by 4 bases and J by 5 bases. CDR3 size: 17 residues. Study-level results: High graft-versus-host to host-versus-graft clonal ratios were seen in allografts of patients with graft-donor T cell macrochimerism.

This table comes from immunoSEQ multiplex PCR, and its TCRdb copy is limited to in-frame clones, with some not included. The profile shows tens of thousands of clones, 90% to 95% of them singletons. The chain joins TRBV7-9 to TRBJ2-7; 12 bases are a match to TRBD2. The sequence derives from a human donor who was the organ donor for an intestinal transplant. The material sequenced was unstimulated CD8+ T cells sorted from spleen or lymph node cells, taken before transplant. The CDR3 nucleotides are TGTGCCAGCAGCTCCGGACTAGCGGGACCCTTTTTGGACGAGCAGTACTTC. This encodes CASSSGLAGPFLDEQYF.